These 16 T cell receptor beta chains were sequenced from one sample in a study of regulatory T cells in long-lasting Graves disease. Relying on iRepertoire HTBI primers and Arm-PCR of CDR3 regions, the team built TCR beta libraries. TCRdb called the multiplex PCR reads again in MiXCR, with one record for every CDR3 protein. This sample has 600,000 to 650,000 distinct CDR3 sequences; approximately 15% occur once, and the top ten carry 18%. Time point indicated: newly diagnosed GD, antithyroid drugs for less than 3 months. PBMC RNA was the source of the TCR library. A further study also used this sample, focusing on T cells in Graves' hyperthyroidism and ophthalmopathy.

The material was peripheral blood mononuclear cells (PBMCs), obtained at new diagnosis, from a patient treated with antithyroid drugs. The receptor source for this set is a woman in her twenties or thirties with Graves disease.

This chain links TRBV14 with TRBJ1-2; TRBD1 agrees at 11 bases. Germline trimming cut 2 bases from V and 9 bases from J; bases unmatched to any gene: 5. CDR1 SGHDN and CDR2 FVKESK come from the germline V gene. The CDR3 is made up of 14 amino acids. This CDR3 reads CASSQRTGGISYTF. In DNA, the CDR3 is TGTGCCAGCAGCCAACGGACAGGGGGCATTAGCTACACCTTC.

The sample holds a few counts of this clonotype. The chain employs TRBV27 and TRBJ2-1, with D maybe TRBD2 (5 bases). This CDR3 region has 18 residues. Trimming removed 0 bases from V and 3 bases from J, with 18 bases in between. Per the germline V gene, CDR1 is MNHEY and CDR2 is SMNVEV (reference sequence). CDR3 bases: TGTGCCAGCAGTTTATCGGAGGAGGTCTTCTTGGTCTACAATGAGCAGTTCTTC. It specifies CASSLSEEVFLVYNEQFF.

This clonotype was seen a few times. V and J are TRBV4-1 and TRBJ2-1; 9 nucleotides agree with TRBD1. Germline-derived CDR1 and CDR2 are MGHRA and YSYEKL. The CDR3 has 17 amino acids. With 2 bases clipped from V and 4 bases from J, the junction kept 9 bases outside the gene matches. CDR3 protein: CASSQQPGQGAYNEQFF. Here the CDR3 DNA reads TGCGCCAGCAGCCAACAACCGGGACAGGGAGCTTACAATGAGCAGTTCTTC.

This clonotype was observed many times. The chain is built from TRBV27 and TRBJ2-3, with TRBD2 matching over 8 bases. J lost 5 bases, V lost 2 bases, and 9 bases had no gene match. The CDR3 runs to 16 residues. Germline V gene data show CDR1 as MNHEY and CDR2 as SMNVEV (reference sequence). CDR3: CASSLKWGLVRDTQYF. The CDR3, as DNA: TGTGCCAGCAGTTTAAAATGGGGACTAGTGAGAGATACGCAGTATTTT.

DNA for the CDR3: TGTGCCAGCAGCGTAAAACCCGACCGGTGGCTAGCGGGAGTTGAGCAGTTCTTC. Protein product: CASSVKPDRWLAGVEQFF. The chain uses TRBV9 and TRBJ2-1, with 10 bases fitting TRBD2. This CDR3 has 18 amino acids. V gave up 1 base and J gave up 9 bases; unmatched junction bases: 16. From germline, CDR1 is SGDLS and CDR2 YYNGEE.

This clonotype was seen repeatedly, ten times or more. This chain links TRBV2 with TRBJ1-1; no firm D call. The germline V gene encodes CDR1 SNHLY and CDR2 FYNNEI. V was pared by 7 bases and J by 0 bases, with 12 bases between. This CDR3 is 14 amino acids long. Written as DNA, the CDR3 is TGTGCCAGCATGGGAACAGCCATGAACACTGAAGCTTTCTTT. This sequence encodes CASMGTAMNTEAFF.

This clonotype was counted between two and nine times. This sequence joins TRBV27 and TRBJ1-6; D is undetermined. The ends were cut back, 3 bases at V and 7 bases at J, with 13 bases in the middle. CDR3 length equals 15 residues. CDR1 and CDR2 from the germline V gene are MNHEY and SMNVEV (reference sequence). The CDR3 region is CASSFREGKNSPLHF. CDR3 nucleotides: TGTGCCAGCAGTTTTAGGGAAGGAAAGAATTCACCCCTCCACTTT.

This clonotype was observed a handful of times. The chain couples TRBV7-3 to TRBJ2-6; D uncertain. Germline V gene sequence: CDR1 SGHTA, CDR2 FQGTGA. Trimming pared 2 bases from V and 4 bases from J, leaving 12 bases between. The length of the CDR3 is 16 residues. The CDR3 region has the DNA TGTGCCAGCAGCTTAGGGTTTGGAGCGGGGGCCAACGTCCTGACTTTC. Encoded protein: CASSLGFGAGANVLTF.

In this sample, this clonotype turned up a few times. The CDR3 DNA reads TGTGCCAGCAGTGGGGGCGTCTCTGGAAACACCATATATTTT. Translation gives CASSGGVSGNTIYF. The chain links TRBV2 to TRBJ1-3, with D possibly matching TRBD1 (5 bases). The CDR3 runs 14 residues. The V end was cut by 4 bases, the J end by 0 bases, with 7 bases between. Germline V gives CDR1 SNHLY, CDR2 FYNNEI.

The chain uses TRBV28 and TRBJ2-7; the D is unclear. The germline gives CDR1 MDHEN, CDR2 SYDVKM. The V end lost 3 bases, the J end lost 7 bases, and 13 bases lay between the germline ends. This CDR3 has 13 amino acids. CDR3 DNA sequence: TGTGCCAGCAGTTTGAACCCAAATCGGGAGCAGTACTTC. This translates into CASSLNPNREQYF.

The V and J genes are TRBV12-3 or TRBV12-4 and TRBJ2-1; 9 nucleotides line up with TRBD2. CDR3 length equals 17 residues. The J segment lost 0 bases and the V segment lost 6 bases, leaving 9 bases of the junction unmatched. The CDR3 protein is CASSQVAGGSSYNEQFF. The CDR3 DNA reads as TGTGCCAGCAGCCAAGTGGCGGGAGGGAGCTCCTACAATGAGCAGTTCTTC.

This clonotype was picked up a small number of times. This rearrangement joins TRBV29-1 to TRBJ2-5; D is unresolved. Germline loops: CDR1 SQVTM, CDR2 ANQGSEA. V gave up 1 base and J gave up 3 bases, with 18 bases separating them. This CDR3 spans 16 amino acids. The CDR3 nucleotides read TGCAGCGTTGAAGGGGCGGCGGCGCACGCGAAAGAGACCCAGTACTTC. It is translated as CSVEGAAAHAKETQYF.

This clonotype has only a few counts. The chain uses TRBV7-3 and TRBJ2-3; 7 bases line up with TRBD2. There are 16 residues in the CDR3. CDR1 and CDR2 (germline): SGHTA, FQGTGA. J gave up 2 bases and V 5 bases, and 10 bases lay outside the gene matches. The CDR3 loop reads CASSNYLLAVTDTQYF. In nucleotides, the CDR3 is TGTGCCAGCAGCAATTACCTCCTAGCGGTCACAGATACGCAGTATTTT. Drawing the rest from reference TRBV7-3 and TRBJ2-3, the complete variable domain is GAGVSQTPSNKVTEKGKYVELRCDPISGHTALYWYRQSLGQGPEFLIYFQGTGAADDSGLPNDRFFAVRPEGSVSTLKIQRTERGDSAVYLCASSNYLLAVTDTQYFGPGTRLTVL.

This clonotype was detected ten times or more. The chain combines TRBV6-5 with TRBJ1-1, with no clear D. The V end lost 2 bases, the J end lost 3 bases, and 7 bases lay between the germline ends. Germline assignment: CDR1 MNHEY and CDR2 SVGAGI. The CDR3 is 13 residues long. The CDR3 nucleotides are TGTGCCAGCAGTTACGAGGAAGACACTGAAGCTTTCTTT. Translating it yields CASSYEEDTEAFF.

There are a few counts of this clonotype. The rearrangement links TRBV3-1 to TRBJ2-1; 13 bases agree with TRBD2. Germline V gene data show CDR1 as LGHDT and CDR2 as YNNKEL (reference sequence). After removal of 4 bases from V and 6 bases from J, the junction contained 6 bases not matched to a gene. This CDR3 is 16 amino acids long. The CDR3 protein is CASSPPWTSGSNEQFF. CDR3 sequence (DNA): TGTGCCAGCAGCCCCCCGTGGACTAGCGGGAGCAATGAGCAGTTCTTC.

The V call is TRBV10-2, the J call TRBJ2-3, with TRBD2 matching over 9 bases. This CDR3 region has 14 residues. The J segment lost 5 bases and the V segment lost 7 bases, leaving 7 bases of the junction unmatched. Germline CDR1 reads WSHSY; CDR2 reads SAAADI. For the CDR3, the DNA is TGCGCCAGCAAGGCGGGAGGGCCTGAAGATACGCAGTATTTT. Its protein is CASKAGGPEDTQYF.